This entry concerns a single T cell receptor (beta chain). With the 5' RACE reads reprocessed, TCRdb shows one record per CDR3 protein and no DNA. The listing contains about 300,000 distinct CDR3 sequences. This sample was taken from a study of monozygotic twins with inflammatory bowel disease. This CDR3 comprises 14 residues. Per the germline V gene, CDR1 is LNHDA and CDR2 is SQIVND (reference sequence). The chain links TRBV19 to TRBJ2-1; the TCRdb D gene call, TRBD2, has no DNA to confirm it. The clonotype originates from a human donor with ulcerative colitis or Crohn's disease, or a healthy co-twin of an affected twin (not recorded which). The sample taken for sequencing was blood. The CDR3 reads CASTQSLVYNEQFF.